Below are 27 T cell receptor beta chains sequenced from a single sample in a study of blood T cell repertoires in COVID-19. The data were produced by immunoSEQ multiplex PCR, yet TCRdb's version contains in-frame clones alone and is incomplete. The sample yields 100,000 or so clones, approximately 89% seen once. The sequencing sample was made of peripheral blood. The receptors derive from a human donor in a cohort sampled during active COVID-19.

The rearrangement uses TRBV6-1 and TRBJ2-7; 10 nucleotides match TRBD2. There are 15 residues in the CDR3. The ends lost 0 bases at V and 3 bases at J; junction bases unmatched: 2. CDR1 is MNHNS and CDR2 is SASEGT in the germline V gene. The CDR3 reads CASSEASGRLYEQYF. For the CDR3, the DNA is TGTGCCAGCAGTGAAGCTAGCGGGAGGCTCTACGAGCAGTACTTC.

The rearrangement links TRBV28 to TRBJ1-1; D may be TRBD1 (5 bases). CDR1 MDHEN and CDR2 SYDVKM come from the germline V gene. The CDR3 loop spans 15 amino acids. V lost 5 bases to trimming and J lost 7 bases, with 20 bases between them. The CDR3 nucleotides are TGTGCCAGCAGTCCATCCTTTGGGGGGACGGGTGAAGCTTTCTTT. Amino acids: CASSPSFGGTGEAFF.

V and J are TRBV9 and TRBJ2-5; D is ambiguous. Per germline, CDR1 SGDLS and CDR2 YYNGEE. With 0 bases removed from V and 2 bases from J, the gap between germline ends came to 8 bases. This CDR3 has 14 residues. Here the CDR3 DNA reads TGTGCCAGCAGCGTAGGAGGCCATCAAGAGACCCAGTACTTC. Translating it yields CASSVGGHQETQYF.

The chain links TRBV4-1 to TRBJ1-1; D ambiguous. V was clipped by 1 base and J by 3 bases, with 12 bases between them. Germline values: CDR1 MGHRA, CDR2 YSYEKL. This CDR3 is 15 amino acids long. CDR3 sequence reads: CASSQGQIGDTEAFF. Here the CDR3 DNA reads TGCGCCAGCAGCCAAGGACAAATCGGGGACACTGAAGCTTTCTTT.

The chain has TRBV5-1 and TRBJ2-7; 9 nucleotides line up with TRBD2. Per the germline V gene, CDR1 is SGHRS and CDR2 is YFSETQ. The CDR3 has 14 amino acids. The V and J ends lost 5 bases and 2 bases, in that order; junction bases with no gene match: 5. CDR3 DNA sequence: TGCGCCAGCAGTCGGGGACTAGCAACCTACGAGCAGTACTTC. Its protein product is CASSRGLATYEQYF.

This clone appeared a single time. V and J are TRBV28 and TRBJ1-1, with a weak D call TRBD1 (5 bases). Trimming left V 2 bases short and J 2 bases short, with 12 bases between. CDR3 length: 15 residues. Germline CDR1 is MDHEN and CDR2 is SYDVKM. CDR3 in amino acids: CASSLGQTANTEAFF. CDR3 DNA: TGTGCCAGCAGTTTAGGTCAGACAGCTAACACTGAAGCTTTCTTT.

The chain joins TRBV2 to TRBJ1-1; the D is unclear. The germline V gene has CDR1 SNHLY and CDR2 FYNNEI. The CDR3 runs 12 residues. Trimming stripped 6 bases from V and 3 bases from J, with 8 bases between. CDR3 region: CASRQEYTEAFF. CDR3 nucleotide sequence: TGTGCCAGCAGGCAAGAGTACACTGAAGCTTTCTTT.

This clone was counted between two and nine times. The gene calls are TRBV6-6 and TRBJ1-3, with TRBD1 identical over 7 bases. Germline CDR1 MNHNY, CDR2 SVGAGI (reference sequence). This CDR3 comprises 14 residues. Unmatched junction bases numbered 6, after V lost 6 bases and J lost 4 bases. CDR3 bases: TGTGCCAGCAGCCCAGGGGGTTCGGGAAACACCATATATTTT. The encoded protein is CASSPGGSGNTIYF.

In this sample, this clone turned up once. J is TRBJ1-2 and V is TRBV28; D not certain. The CDR3 is 15 residues long. V lost 2 bases, J lost 4 bases, and 14 bases lay in between. Per the germline V gene, CDR1 is MDHEN and CDR2 is SYDVKM. The CDR3 here is CASSLVQAQIYGYTF. DNA of the CDR3: TGTGCCAGCAGTTTAGTCCAGGCACAGATCTATGGCTACACCTTC.

This chain links TRBV30 with TRBJ1-6; 9 bases agree with TRBD1. J gave up 9 bases and V 5 bases, and 11 bases lay outside the gene matches. This CDR3 has 15 amino acids. CDR1 and CDR2 (germline): GTSNPN, SVGIG (reference sequence). CDR3 loop: CAWPSDRGVPSPLHF. The CDR3 DNA is TGTGCCTGGCCCTCGGACAGGGGAGTACCTTCACCCCTCCACTTT.

This rearrangement joins TRBV6-6 to TRBJ2-1, with TRBD2 identical over 9 bases. This CDR3 has 16 amino acids. Germline assignment: CDR1 MNHNY and CDR2 SVGAGI (reference sequence). V lost 6 bases to trimming and J lost 3 bases; unmatched junction nucleotides: 9. The CDR3 here is CASSGSSGSLYNEQFF. In DNA, the CDR3 is TGTGCCAGCAGCGGGAGTAGCGGGAGTCTCTACAATGAGCAGTTCTTC.

CDR3 region: CASQGPSVNEQFF. DNA of the CDR3: TGTGCCAGCCAAGGCCCTAGCGTAAATGAGCAGTTCTTC. This chain uses TRBV4-2 with TRBJ2-1, with a weak D call TRBD2 (6 bases). This CDR3 region has 13 residues. From germline, CDR1 is LGHNA and CDR2 YNFKEQ. V lost 8 bases and J lost 7, with 15 bases in between.

The chain combines TRBV4-2 with TRBJ1-1; TRBD1 aligns across 8 bases. Germline values: CDR1 LGHNA, CDR2 YNFKEQ. With V trimmed by 0 bases and J by 5 bases, 8 bases remained unmatched. The CDR3 is 16 residues long. This CDR3 is CASSQDYQGAGTEAFF. The CDR3 DNA sequence: TGTGCCAGCAGCCAAGATTATCAGGGGGCAGGGACTGAAGCTTTCTTT.

The chain has TRBV5-1 and TRBJ2-5, with 8 positions matching TRBD1. The trim removed 0 bases at V and 2 bases at J, leaving 3 bases unmatched. CDR3 size: 15 residues. Looked up from germline, CDR1 is SGHRS and CDR2 is YFSETQ. The CDR3 spells CASSLDRGDQETQYF. The CDR3 DNA reads TGCGCCAGCAGCTTGGACAGGGGGGATCAAGAGACCCAGTACTTC. The full variable domain, completed using reference TRBV5-1 and TRBJ2-5, is KAGVTQTPRYLIKTRGQQVTLSCSPISGHRSVSWYQQTPGQGLQFLFEYFSETQRNKGNFPGRFSGRQFSNSRSEMNVSTLELGDSALYLCASSLDRGDQETQYFGPGTRLLVL.

This clone was counted a single time. The junction departs from germline at one end; a sequencing error may be responsible. The CDR3 nucleotides read TGTGCTAGCAGCCCGGTCGGACAGGACGGATATAATGAGCAGTTCTTC. Translation: CASSPVGQDGYNEQFF. The V gene is TRBV7-7, the J gene TRBJ2-1; TRBD1 matches at 7 bases. CDR3 length: 16 amino acids. The germline gives CDR1 SSHAT, CDR2 FNYEAQ (reference sequence).

The V call is TRBV19, the J call TRBJ1-1; TRBD1 might be the D (6 bases). V dropped 4 bases and J dropped 0 bases, with 15 bases sitting between them. The CDR3 length is 16 residues. The germline V gene encodes CDR1 LNHDA and CDR2 SQIVND (reference sequence). The CDR3 DNA is TGTGCCAGTAGTAAAACCGCGGGGGCCATGAACACTGAAGCTTTCTTT. As protein: CASSKTAGAMNTEAFF. Combining the CDR3 with reference TRBV19 and TRBJ1-1 gives the whole variable domain DGGITQSPKYLFRKEGQNVTLSCEQNLNHDAMYWYRQDPGQGLRLIYYSQIVNDFQKGDIAEGYSVSREKKESFPLTVTSAQKNPTAFYLCASSKTAGAMNTEAFFGQGTRLTVV.

This chain uses TRBV5-5 with TRBJ1-1; D is unresolved. Trimming took off 4 bases at V and 0 bases at J, with 10 bases between the two ends. Germline V CDR1 and CDR2: SGHKS, YYEKEE (reference sequence). The CDR3 runs to 14 residues. In nucleotides, the CDR3 is TGTGCCAGCAGCCTCCCCGGGATGAACACTGAAGCTTTCTTT. Its translation: CASSLPGMNTEAFF. Looking up the rest from reference TRBV5-5 and TRBJ1-1 gives the full variable domain: DAGVTQSPTHLIKTRGQQVTLRCSPISGHKSVSWYQQVLGQGPQFIFQYYEKEERGRGNFPDRFSARQFPNYSSELNVNALLLGDSALYLCASSLPGMNTEAFFGQGTRLTVV.

This chain links TRBV27 with TRBJ1-6; 9 positions match TRBD1. Germline V gives CDR1 MNHEY, CDR2 SMNVEV (reference sequence). J gave up 9 bases and V 4 bases, and 7 bases lay outside the gene matches. The CDR3 totals 15 residues. The CDR3 spells CASSWSDRGGSPLHF. The CDR3 region has the DNA TGTGCCAGCAGTTGGTCGGACAGGGGTGGTTCACCCCTCCACTTT.

The chain employs TRBV6-4 and TRBJ1-6; D call uncertain. This CDR3 is built from 14 residues. Germline-derived CDR1 and CDR2 are MRHNA and SNTAGT. The germline V and J ends were trimmed by 4 bases and 0 bases, with 4 bases remaining between them. The CDR3 region is CASSAVSYNSPLHF. CDR3 nucleotides: TGTGCCAGCAGTGCCGTCTCCTATAATTCACCCCTCCACTTT.

V and J are TRBV5-1 and TRBJ2-7, with 7 bases that match TRBD1. From germline, CDR1 is SGHRS and CDR2 YFSETQ. J was trimmed by 0 bases and V by 0 bases; bases with no gene match: 3. The CDR3 sequence is 15 residues long. CDR3 in amino acids: CASSLETGASYEQYF. The CDR3 region has the DNA TGCGCCAGCAGCTTGGAAACAGGGGCCTCCTACGAGCAGTACTTC.

This chain links TRBV3-1 (or the pseudogene TRBV3-2) with TRBJ1-5; D might be TRBD1 (5 bases). The CDR3 contains 15 residues. The V end was cut by 1 base, the J end by 7 bases, with 14 bases between. Germline V gene lookup returns CDR1 LGHDT and CDR2 YNNKEL (reference sequence). The DNA for the CDR3 is TGTGCCAGCAGCCAAGGGGCAAGGGGCACGCAGCCCCAGCATTTT. This sequence encodes CASSQGARGTQPQHF.

The J gene is TRBJ1-1, the V gene TRBV7-9; 8 bases match TRBD1. This CDR3 region has 13 residues. Trimming removed 4 bases from V and 9 bases from J; junction bases left unmatched: 7. In germline, CDR1 is SEHNR, CDR2 FQNEAQ (reference sequence). CDR3 amino acids: CASSSGQGRKAFF. In DNA, the CDR3 is TGTGCCAGCAGCTCAGGACAGGGACGGAAAGCTTTCTTT.

This clone was counted a single time. The rearrangement joins TRBV19 to TRBJ1-1; a possible D gene is TRBD1 (5 bases). The CDR3 contains 12 residues. In germline, CDR1 is LNHDA, CDR2 SQIVND (reference sequence). Trimming pared 5 bases from V and 3 bases from J, leaving 7 bases between. The DNA of the CDR3 is TGTGCCAGTAGTCCAGGGTACACTGAAGCTTTCTTT. Amino acid sequence: CASSPGYTEAFF.

The V and J genes are TRBV2 and TRBJ2-5, with 9 bases matching TRBD1. Per the germline V gene, CDR1 is SNHLY and CDR2 is FYNNEI. With 5 bases clipped from V and 5 bases from J, the junction kept 12 bases outside the gene matches. This CDR3 spans 16 amino acids. CDR3 residues: CASSLPTGGLVETQYF. Written as DNA, the CDR3 is TGTGCCAGCAGTCTCCCGACAGGGGGGTTGGTGGAGACCCAGTACTTC.

The gene calls are TRBV7-8 and TRBJ2-5; tentatively, D is TRBD2 (5 bases). The CDR3 length is 13 residues. The V end lost 3 bases, the J end lost 5 bases, and 10 bases lay between the germline ends. Germline values: CDR1 SGHVS, CDR2 FQNEAQ. CDR3 nucleotide sequence: TGTGCCAGCAGCTTCACTAGTGTGGAGACCCAGTACTTC. Translation gives CASSFTSVETQYF.

The chain couples TRBV27 to TRBJ2-2, with 7 bases fitting TRBD1. CDR3 length: 16 residues. The germline gives CDR1 MNHEY, CDR2 SMNVEV (reference sequence). With 1 base clipped from V and 6 bases from J, the junction kept 8 bases outside the gene matches. The CDR3 DNA reads as TGTGCCAGCAGTTTATTCGGGACAGAAAGGCCCGGGGAGCTGTTTTTT. This translates into CASSLFGTERPGELFF.

The sample holds many counts of this clone. V usage is TRBV5-1 and J usage is TRBJ1-1; TRBD1 matches 10 bases. The CDR3 is 16 residues long. Germline V gene sequence: CDR1 SGHRS, CDR2 YFSETQ. Losses at the gene ends were 7 bases for V and 3 bases for J; bases not matched to a gene: 12. CDR3 residues: CASSPGQGYVDTEAFF. The CDR3 nucleotides are TGCGCCAGCTCCCCGGGACAGGGGTATGTAGACACTGAAGCTTTCTTT.